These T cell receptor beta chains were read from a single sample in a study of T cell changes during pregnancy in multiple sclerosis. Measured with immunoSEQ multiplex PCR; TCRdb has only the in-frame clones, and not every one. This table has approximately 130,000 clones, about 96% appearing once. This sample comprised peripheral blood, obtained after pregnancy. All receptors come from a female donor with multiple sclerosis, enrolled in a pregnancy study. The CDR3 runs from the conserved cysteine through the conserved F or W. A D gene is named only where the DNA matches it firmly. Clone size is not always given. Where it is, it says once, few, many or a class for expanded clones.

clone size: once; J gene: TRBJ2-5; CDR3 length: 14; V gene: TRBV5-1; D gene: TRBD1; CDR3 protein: CASSLGQGWETQYF; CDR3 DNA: TGCGCCAGCAGCCTGGGACAGGGATGGGAGACCCAGTACTTC
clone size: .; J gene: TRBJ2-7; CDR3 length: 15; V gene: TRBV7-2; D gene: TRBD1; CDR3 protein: CASSLAGTGAYEQYF; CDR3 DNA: TGTGCCAGCAGCTTGGCCGGGACAGGGGCCTACGAGCAGTACTTC
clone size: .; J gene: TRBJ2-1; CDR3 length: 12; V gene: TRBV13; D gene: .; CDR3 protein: CASSLGANEQFF; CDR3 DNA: TGTGCCAGCAGCTTAGGAGCGAATGAGCAGTTCTTC
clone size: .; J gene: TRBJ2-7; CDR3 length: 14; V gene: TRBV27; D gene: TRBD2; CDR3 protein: CASSPGLAGSEQYF; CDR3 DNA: TGTGCCAGCAGTCCGGGACTAGCGGGATCCGAGCAGTACTTC
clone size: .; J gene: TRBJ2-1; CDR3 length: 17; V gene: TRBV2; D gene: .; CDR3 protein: CASSGSASFAGYNEQFF; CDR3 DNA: TGTGCCAGCAGTGGTAGCGCGAGCTTTGCAGGTTACAATGAGCAGTTCTTC
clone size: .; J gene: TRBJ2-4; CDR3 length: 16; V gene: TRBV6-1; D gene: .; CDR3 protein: CASSEGTGWAKNIQYF; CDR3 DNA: TGTGCCAGCAGTGAGGGAACAGGGTGGGCCAAAAACATTCAGTACTTC
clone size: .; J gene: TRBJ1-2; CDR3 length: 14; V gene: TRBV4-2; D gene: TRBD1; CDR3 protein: CASSQGDRGYGYTF; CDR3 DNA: TGTGCCAGCAGCCAAGGGGACAGGGGTTATGGCTACACCTTC
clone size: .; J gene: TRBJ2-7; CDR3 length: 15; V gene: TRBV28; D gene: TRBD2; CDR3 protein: CASTVSGTSGYEQYF; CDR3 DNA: TGTGCCAGCACCGTCTCCGGGACTAGCGGCTACGAGCAGTACTTC
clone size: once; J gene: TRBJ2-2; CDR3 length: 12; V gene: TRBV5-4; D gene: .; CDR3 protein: CASSSLTGELFF; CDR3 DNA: TGTGCCAGCAGCTCGTTAACCGGGGAGCTGTTTTTT
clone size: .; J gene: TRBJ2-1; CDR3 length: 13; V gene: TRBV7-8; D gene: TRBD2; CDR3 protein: CASSLGIGTSGFF; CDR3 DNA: TGTGCCAGCAGCTTAGGGATAGGGACTAGTGGGTTCTTC
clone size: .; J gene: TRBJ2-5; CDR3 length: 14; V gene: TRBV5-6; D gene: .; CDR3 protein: CASSLGGLQETQYF; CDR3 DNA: TGTGCCAGCAGCTTGGGAGGCCTGCAAGAGACCCAGTACTTC
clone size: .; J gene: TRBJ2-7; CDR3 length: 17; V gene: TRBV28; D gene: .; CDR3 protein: CASSPKGEAGLWYEQYF; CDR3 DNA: TGTGCCAGCAGCCCTAAAGGGGAGGCAGGACTGTGGTACGAGCAGTACTTC
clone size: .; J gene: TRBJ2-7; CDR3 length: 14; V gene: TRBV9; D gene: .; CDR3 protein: CASSVGRSSYEQYF; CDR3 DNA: TGTGCCAGCAGCGTAGGGCGGAGCTCCTACGAGCAGTACTTC
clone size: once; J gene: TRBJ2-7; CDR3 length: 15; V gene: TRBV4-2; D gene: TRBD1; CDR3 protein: CASSQRTGVVHEQYF; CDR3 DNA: TGTGCCAGCAGCCAACGGACAGGGGTGGTCCACGAGCAGTACTTC
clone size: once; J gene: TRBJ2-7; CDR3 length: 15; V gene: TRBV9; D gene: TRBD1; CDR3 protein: CASSPTGTGGFGQYF; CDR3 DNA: TGTGCCAGCAGTCCAACCGGGACAGGGGGCTTCGGGCAGTACTTC
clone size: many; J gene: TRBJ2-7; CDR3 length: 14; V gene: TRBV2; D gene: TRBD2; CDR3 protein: CASSDTSGNYEQYF; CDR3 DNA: TGTGCCAGCAGTGATACTAGCGGAAACTACGAGCAGTACTTC
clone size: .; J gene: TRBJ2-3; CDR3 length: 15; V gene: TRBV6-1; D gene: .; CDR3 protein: CASSGLRQAPDTQYF; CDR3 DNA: TGTGCCAGCAGTGGATTGAGGCAAGCCCCAGATACGCAGTATTTT
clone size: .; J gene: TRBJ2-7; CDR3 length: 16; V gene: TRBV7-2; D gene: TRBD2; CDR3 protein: CASSHGRLAGTYEQYF; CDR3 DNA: TGTGCCAGCAGTCACGGCCGATTAGCGGGTACCTACGAGCAGTACTTC
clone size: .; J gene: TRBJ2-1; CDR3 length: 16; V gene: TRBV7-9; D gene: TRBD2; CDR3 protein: CASSLAGLVPLNEQFF; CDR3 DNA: TGTGCCAGCAGCTTAGCGGGACTAGTCCCCCTCAATGAGCAGTTCTTC
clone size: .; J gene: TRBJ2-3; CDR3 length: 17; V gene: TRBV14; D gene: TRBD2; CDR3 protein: CASSQGRGLNVGDTQYF; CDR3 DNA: TGTGCCAGCAGCCAAGGCCGGGGACTAAACGTCGGGGATACGCAGTATTTT
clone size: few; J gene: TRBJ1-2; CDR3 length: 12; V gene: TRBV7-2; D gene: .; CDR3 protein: CASTQFRYGYTF; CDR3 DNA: TGTGCCAGCACCCAATTTCGGTATGGCTACACCTTC
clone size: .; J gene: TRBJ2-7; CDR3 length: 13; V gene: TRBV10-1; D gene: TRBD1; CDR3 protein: CASPLRDRDEQYF; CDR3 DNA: TGCGCCAGCCCCCTTCGGGACAGGGACGAGCAGTACTTC
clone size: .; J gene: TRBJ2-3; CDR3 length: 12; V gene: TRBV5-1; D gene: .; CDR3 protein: CASRVDTDTQYF; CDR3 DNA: TGCGCCAGCAGAGTAGACACAGATACGCAGTATTTT